This T cell receptor (beta chain) was recovered during a study of blood T cell repertoires in COVID-19. Looking at the study overall: Whether acute or convalescent, the COVID-19 samples came from the United States, Italy and Spain. T cells, B-cell-depleted T cells, or PBMCs provided the cDNA or gDNA that served as material.

Original processing methods: It was from reference gene primer amplification that nucleated cell counts were estimated. Repertoires were generated with immunoSEQ multiplex PCR, while TCRdb's copy carries only in-frame clones and drops some. The DNA gave D and trimming, while V, J and clone size come from that table. The sample includes roughly 70,000 clones, roughly three quarters of them seen just once. Sequenced sample: peripheral blood. The receptor comes from a man aged 70-80 years with acute or convalescent COVID-19.

This chain's CDR3 is CASSSRAGGDSPLHF. In DNA, the CDR3 is TGTGCCAGCAGCTCTAGAGCGGGAGGGGATTCACCCCTCCACTTT. J is TRBJ1-6 and V is TRBV7-2, with TRBD1 as a possible D gene (5 bases). This CDR3 contains 15 residues. Germline-derived CDR1 and CDR2 are SGHTA and FQGNSA. Trimming stripped 4 bases from V and 8 bases from J, with 15 bases between. Full variable domain (missing parts from reference TRBV7-2 and TRBJ1-6): GAGVSQSPSNKVTEKGKDVELRCDPISGHTALYWYRQSLGQGLEFLIYFQGNSAPDKSGLPSDRFSAERTGGSVSTLTIQRTQQEDSAVYLCASSSRAGGDSPLHFGNGTRLTVT.